This T cell receptor (beta chain) derives from a study of regulatory T cells in long-lasting Graves disease. The time point denotes: newly diagnosed GD, antithyroid drugs for less than 3 months. PBMCs provided the RNA from which the TCR library was made. This clonotype was recorded at least ten times. Sequence at one end of the junction differs from germline and may be a read error. Construction of the TCR beta libraries employed iRepertoire HTBI primers in conjunction with Arm-PCR of CDR3 regions. TCRdb independently ran MiXCR on the multiplex PCR reads; one entry per CDR3 protein. The table includes about 500,000 distinct CDR3 sequences, around 13% detected once. The CDR3 is 14 amino acids. The germline V gene encodes CDR1 DFQATT and CDR2 SNEGSKA (reference sequence). This sample was also put to use in a study of T cells in Graves' hyperthyroidism and ophthalmopathy.

This receptor was taken from a woman aged 25-40 years with Graves disease. This specimen consisted of peripheral blood mononuclear cells (PBMCs), obtained at new diagnosis, from a patient treated with antithyroid drugs. This chain links TRBV20-1 with TRBJ1-4; D gene unclear. CDR3: CSARDPQRDEKLFF. The DNA of the CDR3 is TGCAGTGCGAGAGACCCGCAGAGAGATGAAAAACTGTTTTTT.